These 8 T cell receptor beta chains originate from one sample sequenced in a study of blood T cell repertoires in COVID-19. TCRdb's table, derived via immunoSEQ multiplex PCR, lists solely in-frame clones and lacks some. This table holds almost 200,000 clones, more than 70% found once. Sequenced material: PBMCs or T cells enriched from blood (not recorded which). The receptors originated from a woman between 18 and 29 years old who had recovered from COVID-19.

The chain has TRBV10-3 and TRBJ2-5, with unresolved D. The CDR3 sequence is 13 residues long. The germline V and J ends were trimmed by 4 bases and 1 base, with 7 bases remaining between them. Germline assignment: CDR1 ENHRY and CDR2 SYGVKD. The DNA of the CDR3 is TGTGCCATCAGTGTAGCAGCCCAAGAGACCCAGTACTTC. Amino acid sequence: CAISVAAQETQYF.

The V gene is TRBV12-3 or TRBV12-4, the J gene TRBJ1-3, with 8 bases identical to TRBD1. The CDR3 is 11 residues long. V lost 6 bases and J lost 16; bases outside the gene matches: 8. CDR3 amino acids: CASSPRDRLYF. The CDR3 nucleotides read TGTGCCAGCAGCCCCCGGGACAGGTTGTATTTT.

This rearrangement joins TRBV6-5 to TRBJ1-3, with 8 bases identical to TRBD1. The CDR3 length is 15 residues. Germline values: CDR1 MNHEY, CDR2 SVGAGI. Trimming removed 6 bases from V and 4 bases from J; junction bases left unmatched: 8. In nucleotides, the CDR3 is TGTGCCAGCAGCCGACAGGGGAAAACCGGAAACACCATATATTTT. Translated: CASSRQGKTGNTIYF.

This clone was seen once. The chain recombines TRBV6-2 or TRBV6-3 with TRBJ2-3; D ambiguous. V dropped 6 bases and J dropped 6 bases, with 7 bases sitting between them. CDR1 and CDR2 from the germline V gene are MNHEY and SVGEGT. This CDR3 has 11 amino acids. The DNA of the CDR3 is TGTGCCAGCAGCCACGGGGATACGCAGTATTTT. This codes for CASSHGDTQYF.

The V and J genes are TRBV5-1 and TRBJ1-1; 12 bases fit TRBD1. CDR3 size: 14 residues. Germline V CDR1 and CDR2: SGHRS, YFSETQ. The V segment lost 8 bases and the J segment 2 bases; nucleotides outside the gene matches: 4. For the CDR3, the DNA is TGCGCCAGTGGGACAGGGGGCATCAACACTGAAGCTTTCTTT. Protein product: CASGTGGINTEAFF.

V is TRBV19 and J is TRBJ2-3, with a weak D call TRBD1 (5 bases). Trimming removed 9 bases at V and 7 bases at J, with 14 bases between. The CDR3 contains 12 residues. CDR1 and CDR2 from the germline V gene are LNHDA and SQIVND (reference sequence). CDR3 loop: CASRPDRNTQYF. DNA for the CDR3: TGTGCCAGCCGGCCCGACAGAAATACGCAGTATTTT.

This clone was seen a single time. The rearrangement uses TRBV5-4 and TRBJ2-2, with D possibly TRBD2 on 6 matching bases. Trimming left V 4 bases short and J 1 base short, with 11 bases between. The CDR3 has 15 amino acids. Germline loops: CDR1 SGHNT, CDR2 YYREEE (reference sequence). CDR3 bases: TGTGCCAGCAGCAGGGACTCCATGAACACCGGGGAGCTGTTTTTT. Protein sequence: CASSRDSMNTGELFF.

The rearrangement links TRBV24-1 to TRBJ2-3; a possible D gene is TRBD1 (6 bases). The CDR3 spans 16 residues. The germline gives CDR1 KGHDR, CDR2 SFDVKD. Trimming shortened V by 3 bases and J by 1 base, and 13 bases separated the two germline ends. CDR3 sequence reads: CATSDPTGSGTDTQYF. In nucleotides, the CDR3 is TGTGCCACCAGTGATCCTACAGGGTCGGGCACAGATACGCAGTATTTT.